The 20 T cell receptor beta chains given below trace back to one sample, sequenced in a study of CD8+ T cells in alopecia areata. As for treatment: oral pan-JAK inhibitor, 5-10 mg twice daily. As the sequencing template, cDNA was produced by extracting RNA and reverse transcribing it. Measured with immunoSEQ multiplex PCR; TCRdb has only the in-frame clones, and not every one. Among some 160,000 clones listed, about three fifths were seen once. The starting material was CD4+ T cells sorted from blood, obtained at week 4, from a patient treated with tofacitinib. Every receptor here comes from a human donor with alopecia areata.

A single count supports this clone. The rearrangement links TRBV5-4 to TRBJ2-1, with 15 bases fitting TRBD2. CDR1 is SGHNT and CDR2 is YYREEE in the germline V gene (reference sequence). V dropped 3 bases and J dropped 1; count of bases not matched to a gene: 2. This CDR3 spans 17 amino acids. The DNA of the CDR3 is TGTGCCAGCAGCTCGGGACTAGCGGGGGGATCCTACAATGAGCAGTTCTTC. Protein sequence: CASSSGLAGGSYNEQFF.

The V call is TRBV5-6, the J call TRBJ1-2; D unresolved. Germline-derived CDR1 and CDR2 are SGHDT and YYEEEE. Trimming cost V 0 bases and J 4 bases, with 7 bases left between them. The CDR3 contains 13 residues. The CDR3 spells CASSLDRAYGYTF. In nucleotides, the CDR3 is TGTGCCAGCAGCTTGGATCGGGCCTATGGCTACACCTTC.

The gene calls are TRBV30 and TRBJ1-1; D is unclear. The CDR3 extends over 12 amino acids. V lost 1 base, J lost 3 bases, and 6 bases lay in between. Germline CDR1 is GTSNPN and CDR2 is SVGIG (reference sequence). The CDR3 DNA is TGTGCCTGGAGTGAGGAGGACACTGAAGCTTTCTTT. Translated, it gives CAWSEEDTEAFF.

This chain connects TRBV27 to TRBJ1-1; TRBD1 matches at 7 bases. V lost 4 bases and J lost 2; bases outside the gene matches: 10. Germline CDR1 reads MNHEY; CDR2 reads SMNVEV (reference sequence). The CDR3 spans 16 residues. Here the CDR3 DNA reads TGTGCCAGCAGTTCAAGGGGGCGGGCAAGAAACACTGAAGCTTTCTTT. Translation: CASSSRGRARNTEAFF.

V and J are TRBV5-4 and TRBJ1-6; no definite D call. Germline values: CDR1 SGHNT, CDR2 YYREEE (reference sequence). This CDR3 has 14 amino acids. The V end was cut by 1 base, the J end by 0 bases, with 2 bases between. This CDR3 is CASSLSSYNSPLHF. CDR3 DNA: TGTGCCAGCAGCTTGAGCTCCTATAATTCACCCCTCCACTTT.

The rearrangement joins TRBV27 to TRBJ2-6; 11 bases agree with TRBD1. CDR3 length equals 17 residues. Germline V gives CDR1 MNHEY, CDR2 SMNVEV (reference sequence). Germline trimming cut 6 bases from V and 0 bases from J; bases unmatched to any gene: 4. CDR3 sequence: CASRPGTGGSGANVLTF. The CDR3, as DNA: TGTGCCAGCAGACCCGGGACAGGGGGCTCTGGGGCCAACGTCCTGACTTTC.

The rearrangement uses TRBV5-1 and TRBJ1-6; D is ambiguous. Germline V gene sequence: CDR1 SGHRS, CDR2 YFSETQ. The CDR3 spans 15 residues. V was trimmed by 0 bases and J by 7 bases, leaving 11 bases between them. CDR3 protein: CASSLGPELNSPLHF. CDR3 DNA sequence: TGCGCCAGCAGCTTGGGACCCGAATTAAATTCACCCCTCCACTTT.

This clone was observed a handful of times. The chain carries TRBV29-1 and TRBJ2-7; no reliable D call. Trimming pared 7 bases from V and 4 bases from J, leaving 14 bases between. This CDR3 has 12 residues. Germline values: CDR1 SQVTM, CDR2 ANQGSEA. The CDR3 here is CSAAPDGYEQYF. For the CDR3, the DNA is TGCAGCGCTGCCCCGGACGGGTACGAGCAGTACTTC.

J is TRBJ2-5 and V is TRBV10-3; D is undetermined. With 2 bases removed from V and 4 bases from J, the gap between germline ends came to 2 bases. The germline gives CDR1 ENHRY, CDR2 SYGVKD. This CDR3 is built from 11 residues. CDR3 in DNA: TGTGCCATCAGTGAGGGAGAGACCCAGTACTTC. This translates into CAISEGETQYF.

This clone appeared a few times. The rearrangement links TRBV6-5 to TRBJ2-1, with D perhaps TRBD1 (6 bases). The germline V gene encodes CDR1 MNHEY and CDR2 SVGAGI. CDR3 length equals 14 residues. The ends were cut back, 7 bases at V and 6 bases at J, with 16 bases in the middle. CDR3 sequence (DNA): TGTGCCAGCATAGGGCAGGGGAAACCCAATGAGCAGTTCTTC. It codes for CASIGQGKPNEQFF.

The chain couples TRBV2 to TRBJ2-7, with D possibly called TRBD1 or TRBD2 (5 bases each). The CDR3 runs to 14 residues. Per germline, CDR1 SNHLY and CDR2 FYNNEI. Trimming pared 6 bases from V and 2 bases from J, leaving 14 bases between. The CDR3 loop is CASSATRGPYEQYF. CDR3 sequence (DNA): TGTGCCAGCAGCGCTACTAGGGGTCCCTACGAGCAGTACTTC.

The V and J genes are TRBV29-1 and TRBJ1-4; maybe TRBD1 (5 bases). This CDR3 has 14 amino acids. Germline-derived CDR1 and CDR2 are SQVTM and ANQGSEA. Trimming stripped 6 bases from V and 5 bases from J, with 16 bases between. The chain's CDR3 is CSVRTGRGNEKLFF. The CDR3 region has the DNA TGCAGCGTAAGAACAGGCCGGGGAAATGAAAAACTGTTTTTT.

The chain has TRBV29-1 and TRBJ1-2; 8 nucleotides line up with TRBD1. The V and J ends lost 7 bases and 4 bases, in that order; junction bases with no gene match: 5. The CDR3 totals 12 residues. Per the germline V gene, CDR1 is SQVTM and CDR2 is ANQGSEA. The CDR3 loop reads CSAWTGSYGYTF. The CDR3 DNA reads TGCAGCGCGTGGACAGGGAGCTATGGCTACACCTTC.

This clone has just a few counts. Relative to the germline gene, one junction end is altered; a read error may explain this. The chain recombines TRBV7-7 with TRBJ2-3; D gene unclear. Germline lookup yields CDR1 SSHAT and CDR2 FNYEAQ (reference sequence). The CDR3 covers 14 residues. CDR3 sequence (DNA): TGTGCTAGCAGCCCCGGAGTTTCGTTAGGTACGCAGTATTTT. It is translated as CASSPGVSLGTQYF.

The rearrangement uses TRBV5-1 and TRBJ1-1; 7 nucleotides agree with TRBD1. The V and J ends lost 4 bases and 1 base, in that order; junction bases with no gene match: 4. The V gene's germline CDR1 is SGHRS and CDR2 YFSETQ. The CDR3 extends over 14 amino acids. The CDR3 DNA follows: TGCGCCAGCAGCGGGGAGGGGGCGAACACTGAAGCTTTCTTT. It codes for CASSGEGANTEAFF. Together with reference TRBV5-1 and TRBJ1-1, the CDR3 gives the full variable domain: KAGVTQTPRYLIKTRGQQVTLSCSPISGHRSVSWYQQTPGQGLQFLFEYFSETQRNKGNFPGRFSGRQFSNSRSEMNVSTLELGDSALYLCASSGEGANTEAFFGQGTRLTVV.

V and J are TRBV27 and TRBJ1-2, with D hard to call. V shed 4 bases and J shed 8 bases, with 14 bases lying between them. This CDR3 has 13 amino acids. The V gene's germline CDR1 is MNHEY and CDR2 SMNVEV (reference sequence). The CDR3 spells CASSSHIGLGYTF. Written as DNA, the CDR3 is TGTGCCAGCAGTTCTCATATCGGCCTCGGCTACACCTTC.

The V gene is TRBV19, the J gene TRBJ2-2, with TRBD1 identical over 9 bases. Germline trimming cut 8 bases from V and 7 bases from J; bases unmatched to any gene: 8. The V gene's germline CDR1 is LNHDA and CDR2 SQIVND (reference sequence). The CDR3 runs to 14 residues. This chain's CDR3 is CASSRDRDGGELFF. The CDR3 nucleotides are TGTGCCAGTTCTAGGGACAGGGACGGCGGGGAGCTGTTTTTT. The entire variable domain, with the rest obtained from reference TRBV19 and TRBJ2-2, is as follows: DGGITQSPKYLFRKEGQNVTLSCEQNLNHDAMYWYRQDPGQGLRLIYYSQIVNDFQKGDIAEGYSVSREKKESFPLTVTSAQKNPTAFYLCASSRDRDGGELFFGEGSRLTVL.

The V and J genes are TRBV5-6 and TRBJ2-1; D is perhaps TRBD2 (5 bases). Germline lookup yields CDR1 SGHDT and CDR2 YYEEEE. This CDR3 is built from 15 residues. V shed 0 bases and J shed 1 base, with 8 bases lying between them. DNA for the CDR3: TGTGCCAGCAGCTTGGCACTAGGGTCCTACAATGAGCAGTTCTTC. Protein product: CASSLALGSYNEQFF. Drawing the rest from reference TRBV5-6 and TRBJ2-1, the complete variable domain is DAGVTQSPTHLIKTRGQQVTLRCSPKSGHDTVSWYQQALGQGPQFIFQYYEEEERQRGNFPDRFSGHQFPNYSSELNVNALLLGDSALYLCASSLALGSYNEQFFGPGTRLTVL.

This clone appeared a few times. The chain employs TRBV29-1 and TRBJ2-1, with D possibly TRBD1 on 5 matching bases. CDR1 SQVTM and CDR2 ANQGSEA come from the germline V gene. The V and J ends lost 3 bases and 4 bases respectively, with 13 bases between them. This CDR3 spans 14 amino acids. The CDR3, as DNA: TGCAGCGTTGACATCGCAGGGCTGTACAATGAGCAGTTCTTC. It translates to CSVDIAGLYNEQFF.

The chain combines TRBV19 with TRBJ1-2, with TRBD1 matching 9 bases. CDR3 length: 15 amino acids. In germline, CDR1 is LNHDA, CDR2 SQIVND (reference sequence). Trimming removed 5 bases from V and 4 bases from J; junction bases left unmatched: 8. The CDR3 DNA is TGTGCCAGTAGTGTAGCCGGGACAGGGACCTATGGCTACACCTTC. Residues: CASSVAGTGTYGYTF.